This T cell receptor (beta chain) derives from a study of blood T cells in healthy people across ages (dated by TCRdb to between 2014 and 2016). At the level of the whole study: In model experiments, template switching captured about one uniquely barcoded TCR beta cDNA molecule for every two T cells. To avoid experimental bias, donors of different ages were distributed randomly across sequencing lanes. Using deep sequencing normalized with unique cDNA molecular identifiers, the study measured how TCR beta repertoire diversity changes with age. The donors were divided into four age groups: young (average around 16 years), middle-aged (under 40), aged (around 59) and long-lived (roughly 88). The study analyzed two additional independent replicas of 1 million unique cDNA reads from the same blood draw for two donors, one aged 18 to 29 and one aged 80 or older. Summary of the overall study and its limitations: Donor CMV infection status was unknown, potentially confounding age-related changes in expanded clonotypes. Estimates of total diversity from one million sequenced T cells were regarded as lower bounds and underestimates. Observed TCR beta diversity per million T cells fell roughly linearly with age, and a significant reduction was already apparent by age approximately 40. Compared with the aged group, the long-lived group had more naive CD4+ T cells, fewer expanded clones and increased TCR diversity, suggesting age selection. There was a strong correlation between observed TCR beta diversity and the percentage of naive T cells measured by flow cytometry. Conclusive comparison of naive and antigen-experienced compartments was prevented by the profiling of bulk unsorted PBMCs.

This clonotype was counted a few times. The clone's antigen remains unknown. No much larger clone is present one base from it, and per-base qualities are unavailable. Systemically healthy Caucasian individuals from Russia, some 40 in total and aged about 6 to 95 years, were included as donors. Around 9.8 milliliters of peripheral blood were collected from each donor into EDTA-treated Vacutainer tubes. Ficoll-Paque density-gradient centrifugation was used to isolate PBMCs, with at least 6 million obtained per sample. Trizol reagent was used to extract total RNA from the PBMCs, yielding at least 5.5 micrograms per sample. The percentages of naive CD45RAhigh/CD27high T cells were determined by flow cytometry on a PBMC aliquot from every donor. Library construction relied on 5' RACE. The reads were generated on an Illumina HiSeq 2500. The second PCR ran for about 6 to 12 cycles and used a J-beta primer mix along with a sample-barcoded 5' primer. Each TCR beta cDNA molecule received a unique molecular identifier from a template-switch 5' adaptor carrying 12 random nucleotides. Each sample yielded at least 2.5 million CDR3-containing paired-end reads. First-strand cDNA synthesis was performed from all RNA using the Mint cDNA synthesis kit, with priming by a TRBC-specific oligonucleotide. Following uracil-DNA glycosylase treatment, a first 18-cycle PCR with universal primers M1SS and BC2_uni_R was performed on all cDNA. As for how the authors treated the data: For normalization, 1 million high-quality reads, each with a distinct molecular identifier, were randomly selected from each sample. Reads sharing molecular identifiers were discarded rather than binned into consensus sequences. MiTCR, set to a Q25 quality threshold and the strictest error-elimination algorithm, was used for CDR3 identification, clonotype clustering and error correction. A nonparametric unseen species model using Euler transformation provided a lower-bound estimate of total TCR beta diversity. TCRdb redid the processing of the public reads, applying fastp at Q25 and MiXCR, and retained in-frame beta chains. Each record represents a unique CDR3 protein, reported with the most common genes and DNA among its rows. The V and J calls reflect TCRdb's pipeline rather than the authors' work. The sample contains 1.5 million to 2 million distinct CDR3 sequences, 28% of them found a single time. The ten largest make up 6.5% to 8.5% of the sample.

Sequencing was carried out using blood. The TCR was taken from a woman aged 25 to 39 in good health.

The CDR3 has the sequence CASGPSGSSYNSPLHF. Read as DNA, the sequence is TGTGCCAGCGGTCCCAGCGGGAGCTCCTATAATTCACCCCTCCACTTT. This receptor chain uses TRBV28 and TRBJ1-6; the D gene lacks a confident call. The CDR3 starts with the cysteine, ends with the phenylalanine, and has 16 residues. Solely the CDR3 DNA is kept, with 48 bases framed from the first base. The V and J ends are trimmed by 8 bases and 0 bases, leaving 14 bases between them. Reading the germline V gene gives CDR1 MDHEN and CDR2 SYDVKM.